These 5 T cell receptor beta chains were sequenced from one sample in a study of human T cells and chemical hapten exposure. One entry per CDR3 protein, called by TCRdb with MiXCR from the RACE reads. This table has around 71,000 distinct CDR3 sequences, 7.5% to 10% appearing once. Time point defined: patch test 1, 2 weeks after DPC sensitization. The sample's treatment: therapeutic diphenylcyclopropenone sensitization with weekly scalp DPC. Here the sequenced sample was whole blood, taken in connection with sensitization to the hapten diphenylcyclopropenone (DPC). The receptors derive from a woman in her forties with alopecia areata. Some clones in this sample may be carry-over from other donors' samples.

This clonotype was seen at least ten times. The gene calls are TRBV7-2 and TRBJ2-1; 9 bases agree with TRBD2. Per the germline V gene, CDR1 is SGHTA and CDR2 is FQGNSA. This CDR3 is built from 15 residues. V was clipped by 2 bases and J by 6 bases; unmatched bases: 5. The CDR3 sequence: CASSLMRGGFNEQFF. Here the CDR3 DNA reads TGTGCCAGCAGCTTAATGCGGGGGGGATTCAATGAGCAGTTCTTC. The whole variable domain, filled in from reference TRBV7-2 and TRBJ2-1, reads GAGVSQSPSNKVTEKGKDVELRCDPISGHTALYWYRQSLGQGLEFLIYFQGNSAPDKSGLPSDRFSAERTGGSVSTLTIQRTQQEDSAVYLCASSLMRGGFNEQFFGPGTRLTVL.

This clonotype was counted many times. CDR3: CASSLSRGEQFF. CDR3 in DNA: TGTGCCAGCAGCCTATCTAGGGGTGAGCAGTTCTTC. The V call is TRBV7-7, the J call TRBJ2-1; maybe TRBD1 (5 bases). Germline-derived CDR1 and CDR2 are SSHAT and FNYEAQ (reference sequence). Trimming removed 5 bases at V and 9 bases at J, with 11 bases between. The CDR3 runs 12 residues.

The genes are TRBV30 and TRBJ1-5; D perhaps matches TRBD1 (5 bases). V shed 3 bases and J shed 0 bases, with 15 bases lying between them. Per germline, CDR1 GTSNPN and CDR2 SVGIG (reference sequence). This CDR3 comprises 16 residues. The CDR3 coding sequence is TGTGCCTGGAGGCCCCCCGGGGGGGTTAGCAATCAGCCCCAGCATTTT. Protein: CAWRPPGGVSNQPQHF.

The table lists this clonotype with many counts. The rearrangement uses TRBV7-6 and TRBJ2-1; D is unresolved. Germline V lookup: CDR1 SGHVS, CDR2 FNYEAQ. With 1 base removed from V and 7 bases from J, the gap between germline ends came to 17 bases. This CDR3 contains 16 residues. CDR3 sequence reads: CASSLGAATRPNEQFF. CDR3 coding DNA: TGTGCCAGCAGCTTAGGGGCGGCTACGAGGCCGAATGAGCAGTTCTTC. Full variable domain (rest looked up from reference TRBV7-6 and TRBJ2-1): GAGVSQSPRYKVTKRGQDVALRCDPISGHVSLYWYRQALGQGPEFLTYFNYEAQQDKSGLPNDRFSAERPEGSISTLTIQRTEQRDSAMYRCASSLGAATRPNEQFFGPGTRLTVL.

The chain links TRBV30 to TRBJ1-6, with D unresolved. The V end was cut by 5 bases, the J end by 7 bases, with 15 bases between. Per the germline V gene, CDR1 is GTSNPN and CDR2 is SVGIG (reference sequence). There are 14 residues in the CDR3. This CDR3 is CAWDPGSVNSPLHF. In DNA form, the CDR3 reads TGTGCCTGGGATCCGGGTTCCGTCAATTCACCCCTCCACTTT.